These 2 T cell receptor beta chains were sequenced from one sample in a study of cytotoxic CD8 clonotypes in ibrutinib-treated CLL. Method: immunoSEQ multiplex PCR; TCRdb's copy keeps in-frame clones and lacks some. The table includes 200,000 to 250,000 clones, 79% detected once. The material sequenced was PBMCs, taken after 12 months of ibrutinib treatment. The receptor set was obtained from a human donor with chronic lymphocytic leukemia.

The rearrangement uses TRBV2 and TRBJ2-1; 9 nucleotides match TRBD1. The CDR3 totals 13 residues. Germline assignment: CDR1 SNHLY and CDR2 FYNNEI. Germline trimming cut 4 bases from V and 9 bases from J; bases unmatched to any gene: 4. The CDR3, as DNA: TGTGCCAGCAGTGCCGGACAGGGGTTTGAGCAGTTCTTC. It specifies CASSAGQGFEQFF.

The rearrangement links TRBV29-1 to TRBJ2-3; D gene ambiguous. This CDR3 spans 14 amino acids. Trimming removed 4 bases from V and 0 bases from J, with 11 bases in between. Germline V gene sequence: CDR1 SQVTM, CDR2 ANQGSEA. In nucleotides, the CDR3 is TGCAGCGTTGTCCAGTATCGGAGCACAGATACGCAGTATTTT. Amino acids: CSVVQYRSTDTQYF.